The TCR beta chain described here comes from a study of CD4+ T cells in melanoma. Study-level findings and limits: Diverse differentiation states were reported for melanoma neoantigen-specific CD4+ T cells. CD8+ T cell, macrophage and B cell function reportedly correlated with neoantigen-specific CD4+ T cells.

V lost 0 bases, J lost 5 bases, and 13 bases lay in between. The germline V gene encodes CDR1 MNHNY and CDR2 SVGAGI (reference sequence). The CDR3 totals 15 residues. There are a few counts of this clone. Antigen: not known. Assay: immunoSEQ multiplex PCR; the TCRdb copy retains only in-frame clones and omits some. The sample consists of about 13,000 clones, 68% of them appearing once. The material sequenced was cells from a culture (not recorded whether cultured in vitro). This chain links TRBV6-6 with TRBJ1-2; D is ambiguous. The TCR was taken from a human donor with melanoma. CDR3: CASSYSGQPWYGYTF. In DNA form, the CDR3 reads TGTGCCAGCAGTTACTCGGGCCAACCGTGGTATGGCTACACCTTC.